The following is a T cell receptor (beta chain) sequence with its context. The CDR3 contains 16 residues. With 2 bases clipped from V and 7 bases from J, the junction kept 10 bases outside the gene matches. Looked up from germline, CDR1 is KGHSH and CDR2 is LQKENI. Original handling: Amplifying reference gene primers gave estimates of nucleated cell counts. Generated by immunoSEQ multiplex PCR, the TCRdb table keeps only in-frame clones and is missing some. From that table come the V and J calls and clone size; the DNA was used to work out D and trimming. The data show 200,000 to 250,000 clones, 84% seen once. This sample stems from a study of blood T cell repertoires in COVID-19. Study background: Sites in the United States, Italy and Spain provided acute and convalescent COVID-19 samples. The analysed material was cDNA or gDNA that came from T cells, B-cell-depleted T cells, or PBMCs.

The sequencing input was peripheral blood. This TCR was recovered from a woman over 75 with active or convalescent COVID-19. This chain links TRBV18 with TRBJ2-1, with 8 bases identical to TRBD1. CDR3 nucleotide sequence: TGTGCCAGCTCACCATCAAACAGGGGGGTTACGAATGAGCAGTTCTTC. Residues: CASSPSNRGVTNEQFF.